This is a list of T cell receptor beta chains from one sample in a study of T cell responses to AZD1222 COVID-19 vaccine. The data were produced by immunoSEQ multiplex PCR, yet TCRdb's version contains in-frame clones alone and is incomplete. The repertoire includes 150,000 to 200,000 clones, approximately 90% of them detected once, and about 2.8% sits in the top ten. The material was peripheral blood, obtained on day 0 of AZD1222 vaccination. Every receptor here comes from an adult in good health. The CDR3 runs from the conserved cysteine through the conserved F or W. D genes are given only for firm matches. Expanded clones are given a class, and other clones once, few, many or no size at all.

v_gene	d_gene	abundance	len	j_gene	CDR3aa	CDR3nt
TRBV13	TRBD1	-	13	TRBJ2-3	CASSTTGTGPQYF	TGTGCCAGCAGCACAACCGGGACAGGCCCGCAGTATTTT
TRBV5-4	-	-	14	TRBJ1-1	CASSLGGLGSEAFF	TGTGCCAGCAGCTTGGGGGGCTTGGGAAGTGAAGCTTTCTTT
TRBV6-5	TRBD1	-	14	TRBJ1-6	CASSRQGLGTPLHF	TGTGCCAGCAGTCGACAGGGGTTGGGGACACCCCTCCACTTT
TRBV19	TRBD2	-	14	TRBJ2-3	CASSIGLAADTQYF	TGTGCCAGTAGTATTGGACTAGCGGCAGATACGCAGTATTTT
TRBV3-1/TRBV3-2	TRBD1	-	13	TRBJ2-1	CASEDRGYNEQFF	TGTGCCAGCGAGGACAGGGGCTACAATGAGCAGTTCTTC
TRBV4-3	-	-	13	TRBJ2-4	CASSQGTKNIQYF	TGCGCCAGCAGCCAAGGTACAAAAAACATTCAGTACTTC
TRBV7-2	TRBD2	-	15	TRBJ2-1	CASSLGGGAANEQFF	TGTGCCAGCAGTCTAGGCGGGGGGGCAGCCAATGAGCAGTTCTTC
TRBV19	-	-	13	TRBJ2-5	CASSIEGWETQYF	TGTGCCAGTAGTATTGAGGGCTGGGAGACCCAGTACTTC
TRBV29-1	-	-	14	TRBJ1-3	CSVESGLSGNTIYF	TGCAGCGTTGAATCGGGCCTCTCTGGAAACACCATATATTTT
TRBV7-2	TRBD1	-	17	TRBJ1-5	CASSLARGTGQGQPQHF	TGTGCCAGCAGCTTAGCAAGGGGGACAGGGCAGGGTCAGCCCCAGCATTTT
TRBV15	-	-	15	TRBJ1-1	CATSRVGIRDTEAFF	TGTGCCACCAGCAGAGTCGGTATAAGAGACACTGAAGCTTTCTTT
TRBV7-2	-	once	14	TRBJ2-2	CASSPGLGTGELFF	TGTGCCAGCAGCCCAGGATTAGGCACCGGGGAGCTGTTTTTT
TRBV12-3/TRBV12-4	-	-	13	TRBJ1-2	CASSANLWDGYTF	TGTGCCAGCAGTGCGAACTTGTGGGATGGCTACACCTTC
TRBV7-2	TRBD1	-	15	TRBJ1-2	CASSLMDRADLGYTF	TGTGCCAGCAGCTTAATGGACAGGGCGGACCTTGGCTACACCTTC
TRBV3-1/TRBV3-2	-	once	15	TRBJ1-2	CASSQDRVSGRGYTF	TGTGCCAGCAGCCAAGATAGGGTTTCTGGCCGTGGCTACACCTTC
TRBV4-1	-	-	12	TRBJ1-3	CASSPGGNTIYF	TGCGCCAGCAGTCCGGGGGGAAACACCATATATTTT
TRBV6-5	-	-	14	TRBJ1-5	CASSSSYSNQPQHF	TGTGCCAGCAGTTCCTCTTATAGCAATCAGCCCCAGCATTTT
TRBV3-1/TRBV3-2	TRBD1	-	14	TRBJ2-7	CASSRTGSSYEQYF	TGTGCCAGCAGTCGGACAGGGAGCTCCTACGAGCAGTACTTC
TRBV30	-	-	11	TRBJ2-7	CAWSFKGEQYF	TGTGCCTGGAGCTTTAAGGGCGAGCAGTACTTC
TRBV19	TRBD2	once	17	TRBJ2-2	CASSGTGGGASTGELFF	TGTGCCAGCTCCGGGACTGGCGGGGGGGCAAGCACCGGGGAGCTGTTTTTT
TRBV18	-	-	13	TRBJ2-7	CASSPRSGDEQYF	TGTGCCAGCTCACCACGGTCAGGTGACGAGCAGTACTTC
TRBV5-8	-	-	15	TRBJ1-2	CASTPWQGANYGYTF	TGTGCCAGCACCCCGTGGCAGGGAGCAAACTATGGCTACACCTTC
TRBV19	-	-	16	TRBJ1-5	CASSGRGLGSNQPQHF	TGTGCCAGTAGCGGAAGAGGGTTGGGTAGCAATCAGCCCCAGCATTTT
TRBV20-1	-	-	13	TRBJ2-5	CSASRGPEETQYF	TGCAGTGCTAGTCGGGGGCCGGAGGAGACCCAGTACTTC
TRBV11-1	-	few	13	TRBJ2-5	CASSSGARETQYF	TGTGCCAGCAGCTCCGGGGCTCGGGAGACCCAGTACTTC
TRBV2	TRBD1	-	14	TRBJ1-2	CASSGGQGRYGYTF	TGTGCCAGCAGCGGGGGACAGGGCCGCTATGGCTACACCTTC
TRBV5-6	-	once	14	TRBJ1-3	CASSLRNSGNTIYF	TGTGCCAGCAGCTTGAGAAACTCTGGAAACACCATATATTTT
TRBV3-1/TRBV3-2	TRBD1	-	16	TRBJ1-2	CASSPKRQGLTSGYTF	TGTGCCAGCAGCCCAAAAAGACAGGGTCTAACAAGTGGCTACACCTTC
TRBV6-5	-	-	16	TRBJ2-7	CASSYIATQTAYEQYF	TGTGCCAGCAGTTACATAGCGACTCAAACCGCCTACGAGCAGTACTTC
TRBV9	-	-	16	TRBJ2-5	CASSVAAGLGGETQYF	TGTGCCAGCAGCGTAGCCGCGGGACTTGGGGGGGAGACCCAGTACTTC
TRBV19	TRBD1	few	15	TRBJ1-6	CASSMMGQGGSPLHF	TGTGCCAGTAGTATGATGGGACAGGGGGGGTCACCCCTCCACTTT
TRBV3-1/TRBV3-2	TRBD1	-	15	TRBJ1-5	CASSQENRGDQPQHF	TGTGCCAGCAGCCAAGAGAACAGGGGGGATCAGCCCCAGCATTTT
TRBV7-9	-	-	15	TRBJ2-5	CASSLIGGPQETQYF	TGTGCCAGCAGCTTAATTGGGGGCCCGCAAGAGACCCAGTACTTC
TRBV3-1/TRBV3-2	-	once	12	TRBJ2-2	CASSQTAGELFF	TGTGCCAGCAGCCAAACCGCCGGGGAGCTGTTTTTT
TRBV4-3	TRBD2	-	20	TRBJ2-1	CASSQDLGQIAGVIYNEQFF	TGCGCCAGCAGCCAAGATCTTGGCCAAATAGCGGGGGTTATCTACAATGAGCAGTTCTTC
TRBV7-9	-	-	12	TRBJ2-1	CASRDNHNEQFF	TGTGCCAGCCGGGACAACCACAATGAGCAGTTCTTC
TRBV5-5	-	few	15	TRBJ1-3	CASSLVGSSGNTIYF	TGTGCCAGCAGCTTGGTCGGGAGCTCTGGAAACACCATATATTTT
TRBV5-4	-	-	12	TRBJ1-1	CASSFGGTEAFF	TGTGCCAGCAGCTTCGGGGGAACTGAAGCTTTCTTT
TRBV5-6	TRBD2	-	18	TRBJ2-3	CASSSSSGTSGDTDTQYF	TGTGCCAGCAGCTCCTCCTCCGGGACTAGCGGGGACACAGATACGCAGTATTTT
TRBV11-3	-	-	14	TRBJ2-1	CASSLDPLYNEQFF	TGTGCCAGCAGCTTAGATCCTCTTTACAATGAGCAGTTCTTC
TRBV11-3	-	-	14	TRBJ1-3	CASSSCSRRNTIYF	TGTGCCAGCAGCTCCTGCAGCCGGAGAAACACCATATATTTT
TRBV27	-	-	14	TRBJ2-2	CASSLSINTGELFF	TGTGCCAGCAGTTTATCGATAAACACCGGGGAGCTGTTTTTT
TRBV30	TRBD2	once	13	TRBJ2-1	CAWTRGGPNEQFF	TGTGCCTGGACCCGGGGGGGCCCCAATGAGCAGTTCTTC
TRBV27	-	-	12	TRBJ2-2	CASRTGTGELFF	TGTGCCAGCAGGACGGGGACCGGGGAGCTGTTTTTT
TRBV5-4	-	-	13	TRBJ1-2	CASSLGGGSGYTF	TGTGCCAGCAGCTTGGGCGGGGGCAGCGGCTACACCTTC
TRBV9	-	-	15	TRBJ2-2	CASSAGTLNTGELFF	TGTGCCAGCAGCGCCGGGACTTTGAACACCGGGGAGCTGTTTTTT
TRBV3-1/TRBV3-2	-	-	15	TRBJ1-2	CASSLKTQTVYGYTF	TGTGCCAGCAGCCTCAAGACCCAGACAGTGTATGGCTACACCTTC
TRBV4-1	TRBD1	-	16	TRBJ2-7	CASSQATGTGNYEQYF	TGCGCCAGCAGCCAAGCGACCGGGACAGGGAACTACGAGCAGTACTTC
TRBV4-3	-	once	15	TRBJ2-6	CASSHQGGGANVLTF	TGCGCCAGCAGCCATCAGGGTGGGGGGGCCAACGTCCTGACTTTC
TRBV5-1	-	-	13	TRBJ2-5	CASSLGYLETQYF	TGCGCCAGCAGCTTGGGATACCTAGAGACCCAGTACTTC
TRBV18	-	-	15	TRBJ1-3	CASSARQVSGNTIYF	TGTGCCAGCTCAGCCCGACAGGTCTCTGGAAACACCATATATTTT